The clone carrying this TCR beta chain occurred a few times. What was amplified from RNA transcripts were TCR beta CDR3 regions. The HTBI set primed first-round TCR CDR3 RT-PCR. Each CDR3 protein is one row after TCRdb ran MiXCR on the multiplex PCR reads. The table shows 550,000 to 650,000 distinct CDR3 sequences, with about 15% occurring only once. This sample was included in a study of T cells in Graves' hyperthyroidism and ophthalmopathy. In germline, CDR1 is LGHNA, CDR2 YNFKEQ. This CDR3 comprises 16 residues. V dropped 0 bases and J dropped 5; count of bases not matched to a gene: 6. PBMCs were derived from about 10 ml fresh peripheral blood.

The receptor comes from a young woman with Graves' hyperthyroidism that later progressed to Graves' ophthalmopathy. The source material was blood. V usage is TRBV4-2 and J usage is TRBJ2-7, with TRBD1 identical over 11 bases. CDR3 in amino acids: CASSQDRTGGLDEQYF. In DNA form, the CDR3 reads TGTGCCAGCAGCCAAGACCGGACAGGGGGCCTCGACGAGCAGTACTTC.